Each of the 10 T cell receptor beta chains below was sequenced from the same sample in a study of cytomegalovirus exposure and HLA in healthy donors. PCR primers comprised 60 Vbeta and 13 Jbeta primers. The repertoire was sequenced with immunoSEQ multiplex PCR; TCRdb's copy has only in-frame clones and lacks some. The sample carries some 150,000 clones, approximately 82% recorded once. What was sequenced was PBMCs. Receptors originate from a woman in her forties in good health and CMV-seronegative.

The V gene is TRBV4-2, the J gene TRBJ1-1, with TRBD1 identical over 7 bases. The V gene end was trimmed by 0 bases and the J gene end by 2 bases; junction bases not matched to a gene: 6. Germline values: CDR1 LGHNA, CDR2 YNFKEQ. The CDR3 length is 16 residues. In nucleotides, the CDR3 is TGTGCCAGCAGCCAAGATGATTGGACAGGCAACACTGAAGCTTTCTTT. This translates into CASSQDDWTGNTEAFF.

The chain carries TRBV10-3 and TRBJ2-3; TRBD2 aligns across 9 bases. CDR1 and CDR2 from the germline V gene are ENHRY and SYGVKD. V lost 11 bases and J lost 3; bases outside the gene matches: 12. The CDR3 length is 15 residues. Written as DNA, the CDR3 is TGTGCCTCGACCCGGGGGGCGGGAGGGACAGATACGCAGTATTTT. The encoded protein is CASTRGAGGTDTQYF.

This rearrangement joins TRBV2 to TRBJ1-2, with TRBD1 matching over 9 bases. After removal of 6 bases from V and 4 bases from J, the junction contained 3 bases not matched to a gene. This CDR3 has 13 residues. Germline CDR1 is SNHLY and CDR2 is FYNNEI. The CDR3 spells CASRGQGTYGYTF. CDR3 coding DNA: TGTGCCAGCAGGGGACAGGGTACCTATGGCTACACCTTC.

This chain joins TRBV11-2 and TRBJ2-7, with 7 nucleotides matching TRBD2. The length of the CDR3 is 15 residues. The V gene end was trimmed by 1 base and the J gene end by 2 bases; junction bases not matched to a gene: 5. Germline loops: CDR1 SGHAT, CDR2 FQNNGV. The CDR3 spells CASSLVGTNPYEQYF. CDR3 nucleotides: TGTGCCAGCAGCTTAGTGGGGACTAACCCCTACGAGCAGTACTTC.

This chain joins TRBV5-4 and TRBJ2-7, with 7 bases that match TRBD1. Gene TRBJ2-5 matches the end of the DNA better, so the J call may be wrong. Germline V CDR1 and CDR2: SGHNT, YYREEE (reference sequence). The CDR3 is made up of 15 amino acids. The CDR3 DNA reads TGTGCCAGCAGCTTTTTGGGACAGCGAAAAGAGACCCAGTACTTC. Amino acids: CASSFLGQRKETQYF.

The CDR3 DNA reads TGTGCCAGCAGCTTAGGACAGGCTGGGGCCAACGTCCTGACTTTC. Amino acids: CASSLGQAGANVLTF. This rearrangement joins TRBV7-9 to TRBJ2-6, with D possibly matching TRBD1 (6 bases). V was pared by 1 base and J by 2 bases, with 6 bases between. This CDR3 contains 15 residues. In germline, CDR1 is SEHNR, CDR2 FQNEAQ (reference sequence).

The sample holds one count of this clone. V gene TRBV2 combines with J gene TRBJ2-7; D ambiguous. Germline lookup yields CDR1 SNHLY and CDR2 FYNNEI. V was trimmed by 3 bases and J by 1 base, leaving 4 bases between them. The CDR3 totals 12 residues. CDR3 DNA: TGTGCCAGCAGTGACCCTTCCTACGAGCAGTACTTC. It encodes CASSDPSYEQYF.

The CDR3 DNA reads as TGTGCCAGCAGTTTGGGGGTTTCCGGGGGCACTGAAGCTTTCTTT. It specifies CASSLGVSGGTEAFF. The chain carries TRBV28 and TRBJ1-1; a weak D match, TRBD1 (5 bases). The germline CDR1 and CDR2 sequences are MDHEN and SYDVKM. The length of the CDR3 is 15 residues. Deletions cut 3 bases from V and 4 bases from J, with 15 bases between.

The chain has TRBV25-1 and TRBJ2-3; D might be TRBD1 (5 bases). Germline CDR1 and CDR2: MGHDK and SYGVNS. This CDR3 region has 13 residues. V was shortened by 9 bases and J by 4 bases, with 14 bases between the two germline ends. The CDR3 region has the DNA TGTGCCAGTATAGCCCCAGGGTCAGATACGCAGTATTTT. Protein product: CASIAPGSDTQYF.

The chain carries TRBV7-7 and TRBJ2-7, with D tentatively TRBD2 (6 bases). Germline lookup yields CDR1 SSHAT and CDR2 FNYEAQ (reference sequence). This CDR3 has 18 residues. V was shortened by 5 bases and J by 3 bases, with 26 bases between the two germline ends. The CDR3 sequence is CASSPLSGESTPRYEQYF. The CDR3 coding sequence is TGTGCCAGCAGCCCCCTGTCGGGAGAATCAACCCCCCGCTACGAGCAGTACTTC.